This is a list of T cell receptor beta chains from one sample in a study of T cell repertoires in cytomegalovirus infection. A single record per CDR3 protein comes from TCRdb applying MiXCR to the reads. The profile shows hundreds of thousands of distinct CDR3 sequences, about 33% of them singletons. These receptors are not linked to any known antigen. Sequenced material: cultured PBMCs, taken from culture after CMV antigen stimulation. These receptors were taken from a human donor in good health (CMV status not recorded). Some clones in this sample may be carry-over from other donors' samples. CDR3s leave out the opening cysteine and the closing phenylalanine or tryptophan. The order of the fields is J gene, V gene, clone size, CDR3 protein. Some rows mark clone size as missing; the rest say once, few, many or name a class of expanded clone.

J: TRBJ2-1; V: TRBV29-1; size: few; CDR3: SVEDPALAGAYNEQF
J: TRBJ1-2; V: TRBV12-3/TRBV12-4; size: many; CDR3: ASSLDTNYGYT
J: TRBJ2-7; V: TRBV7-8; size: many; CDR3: ASSFPLGGSEQY
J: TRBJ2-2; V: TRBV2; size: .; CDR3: ASSAGPPHLTGELF
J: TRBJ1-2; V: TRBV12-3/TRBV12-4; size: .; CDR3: ASSLTRRVGNYGYT
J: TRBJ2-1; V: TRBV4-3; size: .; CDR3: ASSDSVSSYNEQF
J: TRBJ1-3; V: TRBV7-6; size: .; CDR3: ASSLDRRAAGNTIY
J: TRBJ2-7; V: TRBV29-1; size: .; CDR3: SVRQGSYEQY
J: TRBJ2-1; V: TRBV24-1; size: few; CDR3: ATSASAGSSYNEQF
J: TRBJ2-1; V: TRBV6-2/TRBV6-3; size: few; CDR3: ASSQGLTRWGNEQF
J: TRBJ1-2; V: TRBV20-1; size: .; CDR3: SADPIMAGGTNYGYT
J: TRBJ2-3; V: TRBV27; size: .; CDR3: ASSLSGTPRLSTDTQY
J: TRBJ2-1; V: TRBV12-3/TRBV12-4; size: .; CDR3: ASIHQLPYNEQF
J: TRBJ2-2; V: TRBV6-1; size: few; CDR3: ASSDRLIHRKELF
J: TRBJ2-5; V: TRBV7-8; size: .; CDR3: ASSFLLAGAAETQY
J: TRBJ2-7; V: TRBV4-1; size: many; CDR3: ASSQRDTFYEQY
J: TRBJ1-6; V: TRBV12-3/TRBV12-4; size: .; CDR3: ASSLGQGANLH
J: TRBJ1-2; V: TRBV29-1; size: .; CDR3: SVEDRVGYT
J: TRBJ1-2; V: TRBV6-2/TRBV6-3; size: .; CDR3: ASSEGQGAYGYT
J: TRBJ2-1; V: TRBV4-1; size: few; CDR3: ASSQVIQGTGWEQF
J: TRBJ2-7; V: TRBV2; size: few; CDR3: ASSVGRTYEQY
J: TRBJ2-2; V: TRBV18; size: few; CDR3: ASSPPGLANTGELF
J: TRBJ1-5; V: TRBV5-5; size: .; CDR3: ASSLGSGSNQPQH
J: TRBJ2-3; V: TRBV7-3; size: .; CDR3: ASSPMGAGNKNTQY
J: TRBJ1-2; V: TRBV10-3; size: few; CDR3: AISESVYGYT
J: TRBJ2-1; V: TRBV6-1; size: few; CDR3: ASRPGGANNEQF
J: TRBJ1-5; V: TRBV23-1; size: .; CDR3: ASSPTGQGPQPQH
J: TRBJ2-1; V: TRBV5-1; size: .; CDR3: ASSTHPRGADNEQF
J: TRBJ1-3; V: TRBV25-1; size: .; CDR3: ASSPLGTTGQGNTIY
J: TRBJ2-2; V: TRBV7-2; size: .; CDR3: TSSLAGTGYAAGELF
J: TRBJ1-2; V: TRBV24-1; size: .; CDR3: ATSSRTGFNYGYT
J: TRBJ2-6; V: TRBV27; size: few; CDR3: ASSLQGAHGANVLT
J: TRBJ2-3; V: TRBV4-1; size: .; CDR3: ASSQVAGASTDTQY
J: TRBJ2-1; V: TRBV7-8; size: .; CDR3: ASSRGLAGIHNEQF
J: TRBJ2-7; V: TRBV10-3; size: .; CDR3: AISELASITYEQY
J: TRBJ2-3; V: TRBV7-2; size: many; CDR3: ASSPSAGVVTDTQY
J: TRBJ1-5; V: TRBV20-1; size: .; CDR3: SAASLAAGGPQH
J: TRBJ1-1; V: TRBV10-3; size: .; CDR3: ATLPGIANNLNTEAF
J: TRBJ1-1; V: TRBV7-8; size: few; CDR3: ASSQGTASGTEAF
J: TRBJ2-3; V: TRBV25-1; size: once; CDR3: ASSEYRGASADTQY
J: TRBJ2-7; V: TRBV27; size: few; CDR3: ASSTRDGLTYEQY
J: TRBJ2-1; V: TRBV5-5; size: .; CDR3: ASSLGQGTLNEQF
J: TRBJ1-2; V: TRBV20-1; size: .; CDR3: SASAVIRLVPYGYT
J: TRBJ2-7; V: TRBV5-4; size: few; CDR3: ASSPYRAQNTYEQY
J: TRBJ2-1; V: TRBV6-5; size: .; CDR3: ASSWGTGNNEQF
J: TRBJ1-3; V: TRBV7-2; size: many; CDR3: ASSLRETGNTIY
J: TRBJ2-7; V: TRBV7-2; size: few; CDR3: ASSLGGGLTYEQY
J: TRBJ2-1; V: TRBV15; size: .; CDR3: ATSSPLGAYNEQF
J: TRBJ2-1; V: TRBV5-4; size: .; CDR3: ASSQIVTNEQF
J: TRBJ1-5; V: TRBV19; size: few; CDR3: ASWDRVNNQPQH
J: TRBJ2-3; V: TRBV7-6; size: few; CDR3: ASSALMDTQY